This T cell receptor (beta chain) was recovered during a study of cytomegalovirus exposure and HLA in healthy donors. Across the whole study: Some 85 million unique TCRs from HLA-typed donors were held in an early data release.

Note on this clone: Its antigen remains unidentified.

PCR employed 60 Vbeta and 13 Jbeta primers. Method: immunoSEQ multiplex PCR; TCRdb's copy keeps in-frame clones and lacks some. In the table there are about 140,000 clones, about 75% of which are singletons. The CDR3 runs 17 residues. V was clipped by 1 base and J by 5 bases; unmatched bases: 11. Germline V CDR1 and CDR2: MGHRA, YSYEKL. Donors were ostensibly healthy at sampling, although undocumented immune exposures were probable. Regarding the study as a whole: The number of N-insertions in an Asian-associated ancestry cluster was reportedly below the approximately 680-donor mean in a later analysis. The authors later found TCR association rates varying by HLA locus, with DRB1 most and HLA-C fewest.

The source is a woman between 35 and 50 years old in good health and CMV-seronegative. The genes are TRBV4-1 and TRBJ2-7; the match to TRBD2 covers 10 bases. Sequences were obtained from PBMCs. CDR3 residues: CASSQGASGGGRDEQYF. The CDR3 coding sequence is TGCGCCAGCAGCCAAGGGGCTAGCGGGGGAGGCAGGGACGAGCAGTACTTC.